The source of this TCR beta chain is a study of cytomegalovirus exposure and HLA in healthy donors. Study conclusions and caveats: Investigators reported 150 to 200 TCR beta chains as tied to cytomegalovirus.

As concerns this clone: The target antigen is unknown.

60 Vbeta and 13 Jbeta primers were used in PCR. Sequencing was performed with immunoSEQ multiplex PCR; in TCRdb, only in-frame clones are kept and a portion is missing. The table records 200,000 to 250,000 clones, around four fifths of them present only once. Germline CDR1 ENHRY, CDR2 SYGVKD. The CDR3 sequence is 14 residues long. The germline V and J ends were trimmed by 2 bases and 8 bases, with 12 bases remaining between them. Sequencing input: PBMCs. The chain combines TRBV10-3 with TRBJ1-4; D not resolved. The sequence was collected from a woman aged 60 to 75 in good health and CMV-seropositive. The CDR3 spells CAISEGSGVEKLFF. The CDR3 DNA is TGTGCCATCAGTGAGGGCAGTGGTGTCGAAAAACTGTTTTTT.